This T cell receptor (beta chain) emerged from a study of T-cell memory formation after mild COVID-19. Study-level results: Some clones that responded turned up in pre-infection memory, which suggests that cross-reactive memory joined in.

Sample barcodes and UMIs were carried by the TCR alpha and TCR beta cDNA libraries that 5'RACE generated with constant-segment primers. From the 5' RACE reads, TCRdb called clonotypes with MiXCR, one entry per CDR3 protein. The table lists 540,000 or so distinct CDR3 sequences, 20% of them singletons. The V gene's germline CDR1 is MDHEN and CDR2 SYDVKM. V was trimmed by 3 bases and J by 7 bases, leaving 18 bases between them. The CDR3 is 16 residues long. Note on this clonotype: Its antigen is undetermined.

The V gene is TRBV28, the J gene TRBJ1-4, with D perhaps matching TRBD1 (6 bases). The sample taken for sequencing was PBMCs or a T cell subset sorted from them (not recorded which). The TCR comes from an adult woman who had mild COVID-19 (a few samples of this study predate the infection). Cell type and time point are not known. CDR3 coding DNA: TGTGCCAGCAGTTTTAGGCAGGGGTTAGTCGGTGAAAAACTGTTTTTT. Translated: CASSFRQGLVGEKLFF.